This TCR beta chain originates from a study of T cell responses to AZD1222 COVID-19 vaccine. Broader study findings: Every sample of the repertoires postdated the peak T cell response. Donors were chiefly white British, with a greater number of females, and clonal diversity was perhaps underestimated. Following two doses of AZD1222, Spike-specific TCR breadth and depth rose. Targeting of unmutated variant regions was reportedly seen in nearly half of spike-specific TCRs.

V shed 5 bases, J shed 3 bases, and the junction held 5 bases outside the gene matches. The CDR3 sequence is 14 residues long. Germline V CDR1 and CDR2: SGHTA, FQGNSA. This clone appeared once. The antigen is unknown. TCRdb keeps only in-frame clones here, not all; method: immunoSEQ multiplex PCR. The sample gives about 150,000 clones, about 91% of which show up once; 1.4% is in the top ten. The input for sequencing was peripheral blood, taken on day 0 of AZD1222 vaccination. This chain joins TRBV7-2 and TRBJ2-7; TRBD2 matches 9 bases. This clonotype was obtained from an adult in good health. The chain's CDR3 is CASSQGLANYEQYF. The CDR3 DNA sequence: TGTGCCAGCAGCCAGGGACTAGCAAACTACGAGCAGTACTTC.